This TCR beta chain comes out of a study of CD8 T cells in ankylosing spondylitis. V lost 1 base and J 5 bases, leaving 8 bases between the germline ends. In germline, CDR1 is SGHTA, CDR2 FQGTGA. The CDR3 is 14 amino acids. TCRdb re-analysed the 5' RACE reads in MiXCR, keeping a single row per CDR3 protein. The data show roughly 230,000 distinct CDR3 sequences, with about a sixth seen just once and roughly a third held by the top ten. This sequence joins TRBV7-3 and TRBJ2-2; D is unclear. The receptor was derived from a male donor with ankylosing spondylitis or in good health (not recorded which). Sequenced: blood, either unsorted or a sorted T cell fraction (not recorded which). CDR3 sequence reads: CASSLNSGTGELFF. The CDR3 nucleotides read TGTGCCAGCAGCTTAAATAGTGGGACCGGGGAGCTGTTTTTT.